Listed here is a single T cell receptor (beta chain). In germline, CDR1 is MGHRA, CDR2 YSYEKL. This CDR3 has 15 residues. V was cut by 4 bases and J by 3 bases, with 15 bases left in between. This entry is derived from a study of blood T cell repertoires in COVID-19. Generated by immunoSEQ multiplex PCR, the TCRdb table keeps only in-frame clones and is missing some. Among about 240,000 clones, 82% were seen once, and the ten largest hold approximately 13%. The sequence was collected from a woman aged 60-75 years with active or convalescent COVID-19. The chain uses TRBV4-1 and TRBJ1-1; D is possibly TRBD1 (6 bases). Sequencing was performed on peripheral blood. The CDR3: CASSPTGFLDTEAFF. CDR3 bases: TGCGCCAGCAGCCCGACAGGTTTCTTGGACACTGAAGCTTTCTTT.